This entry describes one TCR beta chain. The antigen is not known. Here immunoSEQ multiplex PCR was the method, and the copy in TCRdb shows in-frame clones only, minus some. The table records about 680,000 clones, roughly 90% of them present only once. The sample's treatment: around 19 received Ad26.COV2.S at low or high dose, single or two shots; about five received placebo; per-sample allocation not given. Day 63 following the first vaccine or placebo injection was when the samples were taken. These data originate in a study of Ad26.COV2.S vaccination and SARS-CoV-2 variants. The wider study: Intramuscular Ad26.COV2.S at 5x10^10 or 1x10^11 viral particles. Study-wide results and limits: There was a possibility that the TCR breadth and depth analyses underestimated total T cell responses. Participants in the vaccine arm had higher spike-specific TCR breadth; placebo recipients had lower.

The receptor's source is a person between 18 and 65 years old who received the Ad26.COV2.S COVID-19 vaccine or a placebo. This specimen was peripheral blood, taken in a trial of Ad26.COV2.S vaccine versus placebo.

The CDR3 spells CASSPPSSYNSPLHF. The CDR3 DNA reads as TGTGCCAGCAGCCCGCCGAGCTCCTATAATTCACCCCTCCACTTT. The genes are TRBV3-1 (or the pseudogene TRBV3-2) and TRBJ1-6; D not certain. The CDR3 sequence is 15 residues long. V was shortened by 4 bases and J by 0 bases, with 7 bases between the two germline ends. Germline assignment: CDR1 LGHDT and CDR2 YNNKEL (reference sequence).